This TCR beta chain was captured by sequencing in a study of T cell responses to AZD1222 COVID-19 vaccine. Study-wide findings and caveats: Spike-specific TCR breadth and depth went up after people got two AZD1222 doses. Targeting of unmutated variant regions was reportedly seen in nearly half of spike-specific TCRs.

About this clone: Its antigen is undetermined. Different DNA sequences within this sample yield the same CDR3.

This table comes from immunoSEQ multiplex PCR, and its TCRdb copy is limited to in-frame clones, with some not included. The top ten hold 3% to 3.5% of the sample, which has over 150,000 clones, about 87% seen once. CDR3 size: 14 residues. J gave up 2 bases and V 5 bases, and 3 bases lay outside the gene matches. CDR1 and CDR2 (germline): SGHAT, FQNNGV. Source: peripheral blood, taken on day 0 of AZD1222 vaccination. This clonotype originated in an adult in good health. This chain joins TRBV11-2 and TRBJ1-2; 9 nucleotides align to TRBD1. CDR3 DNA sequence: TGTGCCAGCAGCCCTGGACAGGGGAACTATGGCTACACCTTC. Encoded protein: CASSPGQGNYGYTF.